Listed below are T cell receptor beta chains from one sample, sequenced in a study of T cell responses to AZD1222 COVID-19 vaccine. Clones were read by immunoSEQ multiplex PCR, and TCRdb kept only the in-frame ones, dropping some. The sample consists of roughly 130,000 clones, 90% to 95% of them appearing once. Sequenced here: peripheral blood, sampled on day 0 of AZD1222 vaccination. Receptors originate from an adult in good health. Both conserved end residues are part of each CDR3. A D gene is named only where the DNA matches it firmly. The listing skips clone size in some rows; elsewhere it reads once, few, many or a size class.

clone size: .
D gene: .
J gene: TRBJ2-5
V gene: TRBV29-1
CDR3 protein: CSVESLGGTQYF
CDR3 DNA: TGCAGCGTTGAGAGTTTGGGGGGGACCCAGTACTTC

clone size: once
D gene: TRBD1
J gene: TRBJ2-5
V gene: TRBV18
CDR3 protein: CASSPGQGARETQYF
CDR3 DNA: TGTGCCAGCTCACCGGGACAGGGGGCTAGGGAGACCCAGTACTTC

clone size: .
D gene: .
J gene: TRBJ2-6
V gene: TRBV19
CDR3 protein: CASRAGANVLTF
CDR3 DNA: TGTGCCAGTCGCGCTGGGGCCAACGTCCTGACTTTC

clone size: .
D gene: TRBD1
J gene: TRBJ1-2
V gene: TRBV19
CDR3 protein: CASSISGGKNYGYTF
CDR3 DNA: TGTGCCAGTAGTATATCAGGGGGTAAGAACTATGGCTACACCTTC

clone size: .
D gene: .
J gene: TRBJ2-7
V gene: TRBV11-2
CDR3 protein: CASSSNREYEQYF
CDR3 DNA: TGTGCCAGCAGCTCAAACAGGGAGTACGAGCAGTACTTC

clone size: .
D gene: .
J gene: TRBJ2-3
V gene: TRBV6-1
CDR3 protein: CASSEGGLVVDTQYF
CDR3 DNA: TGTGCCAGCAGTGAAGGGGGGCTAGTGGTAGATACGCAGTATTTT

clone size: once
D gene: TRBD2
J gene: TRBJ2-1
V gene: TRBV4-1
CDR3 protein: CASSPGLGRAGLNEQFF
CDR3 DNA: TGCGCCAGCAGCCCGGGCCTGGGGAGGGCCGGTTTAAATGAGCAGTTCTTC

clone size: .
D gene: .
J gene: TRBJ1-4
V gene: TRBV30
CDR3 protein: CAWTRDGVWKLFF
CDR3 DNA: TGTGCCTGGACGAGGGACGGGGTGTGGAAACTGTTTTTT

clone size: .
D gene: .
J gene: TRBJ1-1
V gene: TRBV28
CDR3 protein: CASSLGGNTEAFF
CDR3 DNA: TGTGCCAGCAGTTTAGGGGGGAACACTGAAGCTTTCTTT

clone size: .
D gene: TRBD2
J gene: TRBJ2-1
V gene: TRBV6-4
CDR3 protein: CASTALTSVNEQFF
CDR3 DNA: TGTGCCAGCACCGCCCTGACTAGCGTCAATGAGCAGTTCTTC

clone size: .
D gene: .
J gene: TRBJ2-3
V gene: TRBV24-1
CDR3 protein: CATSEGSTDTQYF
CDR3 DNA: TGTGCCACCAGTGAGGGAAGCACAGATACGCAGTATTTT

clone size: .
D gene: .
J gene: TRBJ1-4
V gene: TRBV5-1
CDR3 protein: CASSLSIRGNEKLFF
CDR3 DNA: TGCGCCAGCAGCTTGTCGATACGGGGTAATGAAAAACTGTTTTTT

clone size: .
D gene: .
J gene: TRBJ1-1
V gene: TRBV7-2
CDR3 protein: CASSLDSRNTEAFF
CDR3 DNA: TGTGCCAGCAGCTTAGACTCTAGGAACACTGAAGCTTTCTTT

clone size: .
D gene: TRBD1
J gene: TRBJ1-1
V gene: TRBV4-1
CDR3 protein: CASSPFGTGGSEAFF
CDR3 DNA: TGCGCCAGCAGCCCGTTCGGGACAGGGGGCTCGGAGGCTTTCTTT

clone size: .
D gene: TRBD2
J gene: TRBJ2-7
V gene: TRBV7-2
CDR3 protein: CASSRTSGFSYEQYF
CDR3 DNA: TGTGCCAGCAGCCGGACTAGCGGTTTCTCCTACGAGCAGTACTTC

clone size: .
D gene: TRBD2
J gene: TRBJ2-1
V gene: TRBV2
CDR3 protein: CASKSTSGNEQFF
CDR3 DNA: TGTGCCAGCAAATCGACTAGCGGCAATGAGCAGTTCTTC

clone size: .
D gene: .
J gene: TRBJ1-5
V gene: TRBV5-5
CDR3 protein: CASSPTGNSNQPQHF
CDR3 DNA: TGTGCCAGCAGCCCCACAGGGAATAGCAATCAGCCCCAGCATTTT

clone size: .
D gene: .
J gene: TRBJ1-5
V gene: TRBV28
CDR3 protein: CASSSSGYSNQPQHF
CDR3 DNA: TGTGCCAGCAGTTCCTCCGGGTATAGCAATCAGCCCCAGCATTTT

clone size: few
D gene: .
J gene: TRBJ2-2
V gene: TRBV6-6
CDR3 protein: CASSYRAEPPGELFF
CDR3 DNA: TGTGCCAGCAGTTACAGAGCGGAGCCCCCCGGGGAGCTGTTTTTT

clone size: .
D gene: .
J gene: TRBJ2-2
V gene: TRBV28
CDR3 protein: CASSPSLASTGELFF
CDR3 DNA: TGTGCCAGCAGCCCATCCCTAGCTAGCACCGGGGAGCTGTTTTTT

clone size: once
D gene: .
J gene: TRBJ2-7
V gene: TRBV20-1
CDR3 protein: CSARETGEQYF
CDR3 DNA: TGCAGTGCTAGAGAGACGGGCGAGCAGTACTTC

clone size: .
D gene: .
J gene: TRBJ1-2
V gene: TRBV28
CDR3 protein: CASSLDVRDDGYTF
CDR3 DNA: TGTGCCAGCAGTTTAGATGTACGGGATGATGGCTACACCTTC

clone size: .
D gene: TRBD2
J gene: TRBJ2-5
V gene: TRBV5-4
CDR3 protein: CASSLDPGLAGETQYF
CDR3 DNA: TGTGCCAGCAGCTTGGACCCGGGACTAGCGGGAGAGACCCAGTACTTC

clone size: .
D gene: .
J gene: TRBJ1-6
V gene: TRBV5-6
CDR3 protein: CASSLSFTGSPLHF
CDR3 DNA: TGTGCCAGCAGCCTATCCTTTACCGGTTCACCCCTCCACTTT

clone size: .
D gene: .
J gene: TRBJ1-6
V gene: TRBV19
CDR3 protein: CASSIEDNHNSPLHF
CDR3 DNA: TGTGCCAGTAGTATCGAGGATAACCATAATTCACCCCTCCACTTT

clone size: .
D gene: TRBD2
J gene: TRBJ2-2
V gene: TRBV19
CDR3 protein: CASTQGLLTGELFF
CDR3 DNA: TGTGCCAGCACCCAGGGACTACTAACCGGGGAGCTGTTTTTT

clone size: once
D gene: TRBD1
J gene: TRBJ1-2
V gene: TRBV5-1
CDR3 protein: CASRLDRGYGYTF
CDR3 DNA: TGCGCCAGCAGACTAGACAGGGGCTATGGCTACACCTTC

clone size: .
D gene: .
J gene: TRBJ1-1
V gene: TRBV2
CDR3 protein: CASSERLGATEAFF
CDR3 DNA: TGTGCCAGCAGTGAGCGCTTGGGGGCCACTGAAGCTTTCTTT

clone size: .
D gene: .
J gene: TRBJ2-7
V gene: TRBV7-2
CDR3 protein: CASSPRPAGPGPEQYF
CDR3 DNA: TGTGCCAGCAGCCCCCGGCCTGCGGGACCGGGTCCCGAGCAGTACTTC

clone size: .
D gene: .
J gene: TRBJ1-1
V gene: TRBV7-6
CDR3 protein: CASSDRMTDTEAFF
CDR3 DNA: TGTGCCAGCAGCGACCGAATGACAGACACTGAAGCTTTCTTT

clone size: .
D gene: TRBD2
J gene: TRBJ2-3
V gene: TRBV29-1
CDR3 protein: CSVVTSGRDTQYF
CDR3 DNA: TGCAGCGTTGTGACTAGCGGGCGGGATACGCAGTATTTT

clone size: .
D gene: TRBD2
J gene: TRBJ2-3
V gene: TRBV5-4
CDR3 protein: CASSLASGRTDTQYF
CDR3 DNA: TGTGCCAGCAGCCTGGCTAGCGGGAGAACAGATACGCAGTATTTT

clone size: .
D gene: TRBD2
J gene: TRBJ2-7
V gene: TRBV5-5
CDR3 protein: CASSLGASGPYEQYF
CDR3 DNA: TGTGCCAGCAGCTTGGGGGCTAGCGGGCCCTACGAGCAGTACTTC

clone size: .
D gene: .
J gene: TRBJ1-3
V gene: TRBV3-1/TRBV3-2
CDR3 protein: CASSHPAAEPGNTIYF
CDR3 DNA: TGTGCCAGCAGCCACCCGGCGGCAGAACCTGGAAACACCATATATTTT

clone size: .
D gene: TRBD1
J gene: TRBJ2-3
V gene: TRBV6-1
CDR3 protein: CASSESRRDRGDTQYF
CDR3 DNA: TGTGCCAGCAGTGAAAGCCGACGGGACAGGGGGGATACGCAGTATTTT

clone size: .
D gene: TRBD1
J gene: TRBJ2-3
V gene: TRBV19
CDR3 protein: CASGPGQKYF
CDR3 DNA: TGTGCCAGTGGACCGGGACAGAAGTATTTT